Listed here are 21 T cell receptor beta chains from one sample, sequenced in a study of cytomegalovirus exposure and HLA in healthy donors. Amplification used 60 Vbeta primers and 13 Jbeta primers. The protocol was immunoSEQ multiplex PCR, while the TCRdb copy is restricted to in-frame clones and leaves out a portion. The sample lists around 82,000 clones, 78% seen once, with less than 7% in the top ten. Source material: PBMCs. These receptors were obtained from a male donor in good health and CMV-seropositive.

The DNA of the CDR3 is TGTGCCAGCAGTCCACTCTTTTCTAGCACAGATACGCAGTATTTT. It codes for CASSPLFSSTDTQYF. The V gene is TRBV6-4, the J gene TRBJ2-3, with D unresolved. This CDR3 contains 15 residues. The V gene's germline CDR1 is MRHNA and CDR2 SNTAGT. Trimming removed 5 bases from V and 0 bases from J, with 12 bases in between.

This clone came up once. This chain connects TRBV4-1 to TRBJ1-5, with TRBD1 matching 10 bases. The CDR3 sequence is 18 residues long. Germline CDR1 and CDR2: MGHRA and YSYEKL. The J segment lost 4 bases and the V segment lost 0 bases, leaving 9 bases of the junction unmatched. The CDR3 region is CASSQDTRTGGGNQPQHF. CDR3 coding DNA: TGCGCCAGCAGCCAAGATACTAGGACAGGGGGAGGAAATCAGCCCCAGCATTTT.

This chain connects TRBV9 to TRBJ2-5; 9 bases map to TRBD1. The trim removed 4 bases at V and 11 bases at J, leaving 12 bases unmatched. The length of the CDR3 is 14 residues. Germline CDR1 is SGDLS and CDR2 is YYNGEE. DNA for the CDR3: TGTGCCAGCAGCAGGGGCACAGGGGGCGGGGAGCAGTACTTC. It yields the protein CASSRGTGGGEQYF.

The chain uses TRBV11-2 and TRBJ2-5; 9 bases align to TRBD1. This CDR3 spans 14 amino acids. V was clipped by 6 bases and J by 5 bases; unmatched bases: 7. CDR1 SGHAT and CDR2 FQNNGV come from the germline V gene. The CDR3, as DNA: TGTGCCAGCAGTCCAAACAGGGGGCAGGAGACCCAGTACTTC. It yields the protein CASSPNRGQETQYF. Full variable domain (outside the CDR3, taken from reference TRBV11-2 and TRBJ2-5): EAGVAQSPRYKIIEKRQSVAFWCNPISGHATLYWYQQILGQGPKLLIQFQNNGVVDDSQLPKDRFSAERLKGVDSTLKIQPAKLEDSAVYLCASSPNRGQETQYFGPGTRLLVL.

This chain connects TRBV28 to TRBJ2-7; tentatively, D is TRBD1 (5 bases). The CDR3 loop spans 15 amino acids. The germline V gene has CDR1 MDHEN and CDR2 SYDVKM. Trimming shortened V by 7 bases and J by 2 bases, and 18 bases separated the two germline ends. The chain's CDR3 is CASISRGGGPYEQYF. CDR3 DNA: TGTGCCAGCATTTCAAGGGGTGGCGGCCCCTACGAGCAGTACTTC.

This rearrangement joins TRBV5-6 to TRBJ2-5; a possible D gene is TRBD1 (5 bases). Trimming left V 6 bases short and J 3 bases short, with 12 bases between. The germline V gene encodes CDR1 SGHDT and CDR2 YYEEEE. The CDR3 is made up of 13 amino acids. CDR3 nucleotide sequence: TGTGCCAGCAACCTGGCAGGGAAAGAGACCCAGTACTTC. Protein sequence: CASNLAGKETQYF.

The chain recombines TRBV7-2 with TRBJ2-7; no firm D call. Trimming left V 1 base short and J 4 bases short, with 11 bases between. CDR3 length: 14 residues. The germline V gene has CDR1 SGHTA and CDR2 FQGNSA. CDR3 nucleotides: TGTGCCAGCAGCTTAGTGGGTGTAGCTTACGAGCAGTACTTC. Amino acid sequence: CASSLVGVAYEQYF.

This clone was detected only once. The CDR3 sequence is CASSLEGGGQETQYF. The CDR3 DNA reads TGCGCCAGCAGCTTGGAGGGAGGGGGGCAAGAGACCCAGTACTTC. J is TRBJ2-5 and V is TRBV5-1; D may be TRBD2 (7 bases). This CDR3 has 15 amino acids. CDR1 is SGHRS, CDR2 YFSETQ, per germline. The V end lost 0 bases, the J end lost 2 bases, and 11 bases lay between the germline ends.

The V gene is TRBV28, the J gene TRBJ1-1; 12 positions agree with TRBD1. In germline, CDR1 is MDHEN, CDR2 SYDVKM. The trim removed 9 bases at V and 2 bases at J, leaving 19 bases unmatched. The CDR3 loop spans 19 amino acids. The CDR3 here is CASRGQGAIFSGFNTEAFF. CDR3 DNA: TGTGCCAGTCGGGGACAGGGGGCGATTTTCAGCGGTTTCAACACTGAAGCTTTCTTT.

V usage is TRBV20-1 and J usage is TRBJ2-5; D unclear. The germline V gene has CDR1 DFQATT and CDR2 SNEGSKA (reference sequence). The CDR3 has 11 residues. The CDR3: CRVAYQETQYF. The CDR3 nucleotides are TGCAGAGTTGCGTACCAAGAGACCCAGTACTTC.

In regard to this clone: A junction end diverges from the germline sequence, so it may reflect a read error. This chain links TRBV7-7 with TRBJ2-3; D gene ambiguous. Per the germline V gene, CDR1 is SSHAT and CDR2 is FNYEAQ (reference sequence). This CDR3 has 13 amino acids. CDR3 in amino acids: CASSFAQTDTQYF. The DNA for the CDR3 is TGTGCTAGCAGCTTTGCTCAGACAGATACGCAGTATTTT.

The chain joins TRBV4-1 to TRBJ1-6; a weak D match, TRBD1 (5 bases). The CDR3 extends over 15 amino acids. The V gene's germline CDR1 is MGHRA and CDR2 YSYEKL. V lost 0 bases to trimming and J lost 9 bases, with 12 bases between them. The DNA of the CDR3 is TGCGCCAGCAGCCAAGATTCTGGCCAGGGTTCACCCCTCCACTTT. Encoded protein: CASSQDSGQGSPLHF.

The chain uses TRBV5-1 and TRBJ2-7; 10 bases align to TRBD2. The CDR3 runs 13 residues. From germline, CDR1 is SGHRS and CDR2 YFSETQ. Trimming removed 7 bases from V and 1 base from J; junction bases left unmatched: 2. The CDR3 DNA reads TGCGCCAGCGGGACTAGCGTTTCCTACGAGCAGTACTTC. Translating gives CASGTSVSYEQYF.

V usage is TRBV5-1 and J usage is TRBJ2-7; D possibly corresponds to TRBD1 (6 bases). This CDR3 is 17 amino acids long. Trimming removed 4 bases from V and 0 bases from J, with 20 bases in between. The germline CDR1 and CDR2 sequences are SGHRS and YFSETQ. As DNA, the CDR3 is TGCGCCAGCAGCCTTGTGGCCAGGGGCTCAAGCTCCTACGAGCAGTACTTC. Translating gives CASSLVARGSSSYEQYF.

The CDR3 nucleotides are TGTGCCAGTAGTAGCGGGACGGCTAGCAATCAGCCCCAGCATTTT. This translates into CASSSGTASNQPQHF. The rearrangement joins TRBV19 to TRBJ1-5; weak D call: TRBD1 (5 bases). V lost 4 bases and J lost 0, with 10 bases in between. The CDR3 extends over 15 amino acids. Germline CDR1 reads LNHDA; CDR2 reads SQIVND (reference sequence).

This clone was detected a few times. V gene TRBV4-1 combines with J gene TRBJ2-1, with TRBD2 identical over 12 bases. V lost 2 bases to trimming and J lost 7 bases; unmatched junction nucleotides: 6. This CDR3 has 16 residues. Germline values: CDR1 MGHRA, CDR2 YSYEKL. CDR3: CASSQLTSGRGNEQFF. CDR3 DNA sequence: TGCGCCAGCAGCCAACTGACTAGCGGGAGAGGGAATGAGCAGTTCTTC.

CDR3 sequence: CASSPWREAYNEQFF. DNA for the CDR3: TGTGCCAGCAGCCCTTGGCGGGAGGCCTACAATGAGCAGTTCTTC. The rearrangement links TRBV7-2 to TRBJ2-1, with 8 bases matching TRBD2. This CDR3 spans 15 amino acids. The junction had 5 bases not matched to a gene; V was cut back by 5 bases and J by 2 bases. Germline lookup yields CDR1 SGHTA and CDR2 FQGNSA.

The chain is built from TRBV9 and TRBJ2-1; 7 positions match TRBD2. After removal of 0 bases from V and 7 bases from J, the junction contained 10 bases not matched to a gene. The CDR3 is 16 amino acids. The germline gives CDR1 SGDLS, CDR2 YYNGEE. The CDR3 protein is CASSVAVTSPRNEQFF. The DNA for the CDR3 is TGTGCCAGCAGCGTAGCGGTGACTAGCCCTAGGAATGAGCAGTTCTTC.

This chain joins TRBV5-4 and TRBJ2-3; the match to TRBD2 covers 9 bases. The CDR3 loop spans 15 amino acids. Germline-derived CDR1 and CDR2 are SGHNT and YYREEE (reference sequence). J was trimmed by 7 bases and V by 3 bases; bases with no gene match: 9. The CDR3 DNA follows: TGTGCCAGCAGCTCCGCCGGGACTAGCCTTCATACGCAGTATTTT. This translates into CASSSAGTSLHTQYF.

The count of this clone is one. This chain joins TRBV5-1 and TRBJ2-3; unclear D gene. The CDR3 runs 13 residues. V lost 2 bases and J lost 6, with 10 bases in between. Germline values: CDR1 SGHRS, CDR2 YFSETQ. The DNA of the CDR3 is TGCGCCAGCAGCTTTAAGCGACCCGATACGCAGTATTTT. The encoded protein is CASSFKRPDTQYF. Together with reference TRBV5-1 and TRBJ2-3, the CDR3 gives the full variable domain: KAGVTQTPRYLIKTRGQQVTLSCSPISGHRSVSWYQQTPGQGLQFLFEYFSETQRNKGNFPGRFSGRQFSNSRSEMNVSTLELGDSALYLCASSFKRPDTQYFGPGTRLTVL.

The chain uses TRBV6-5 and TRBJ2-3; TRBD2 matches at 8 bases. With V trimmed by 8 bases and J by 4 bases, 5 bases remained unmatched. The CDR3 consists of 13 residues. Germline loops: CDR1 MNHEY, CDR2 SVGAGI. The CDR3 spells CASRLAGSDTQYF. DNA of the CDR3: TGTGCCAGCCGTTTAGCGGGATCAGATACGCAGTATTTT.